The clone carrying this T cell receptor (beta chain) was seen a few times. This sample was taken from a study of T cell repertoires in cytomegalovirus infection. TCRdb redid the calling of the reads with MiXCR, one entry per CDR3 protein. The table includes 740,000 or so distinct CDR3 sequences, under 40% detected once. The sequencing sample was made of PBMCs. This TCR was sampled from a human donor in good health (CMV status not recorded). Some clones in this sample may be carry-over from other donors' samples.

The CDR3 DNA reads TGTGCCAGCAGCTTAGTCTCGGCGGGGCGGGGAGAGACCCAGTACTTC. It encodes CASSLVSAGRGETQYF. The chain uses TRBV7-9 and TRBJ2-5; tentative D call: TRBD2 (6 bases). V lost 1 base, J lost 4 bases, and 16 bases lay in between. This CDR3 comprises 16 residues. CDR1 is SEHNR and CDR2 is FQNEAQ in the germline V gene (reference sequence). The whole variable domain, filled in from reference TRBV7-9 and TRBJ2-5, reads DTGVSQNPRHKITKRGQNVTFRCDPISEHNRLYWYRQTLGQGPEFLTYFQNEAQLEKSRLLSDRFSAERPKGSFSTLEIQRTEQGDSAMYLCASSLVSAGRGETQYFGPGTRLLVL.